The subject of this entry is one T cell receptor beta chain. Its antigen is as yet unknown. Primers: 60 Vbeta forward and 13 Jbeta reverse. Profiling relied on immunoSEQ multiplex PCR, and the TCRdb table lists in-frame clones only, not all of them. The top ten hold around 0.85% of the sample, which has about 160,000 clones, 70% to 90% seen once. The ends lost 7 bases at V and 0 bases at J; junction bases unmatched: 4. Germline V lookup: CDR1 SNHLY, CDR2 FYNNEI. The CDR3 length is 15 residues. The data originate from a study of cytomegalovirus exposure and HLA in healthy donors. Study-level findings and limits: In a later analysis, parvovirus B19, influenza, CMV and Epstein-Barr virus appeared linked to several top co-occurrence clusters. Immune exposure information available was restricted to CMV serostatus. The study found most TCR sequences rare, yet found some public TCRs in many donors. In a later analysis, HLA-associated beta chains showed higher expansion and lower generation probabilities than comparable chains.

The clonotype comes from a woman in her twenties or thirties in good health and CMV-seronegative. Sequenced sample: PBMCs. The chain has TRBV2 and TRBJ2-3; 10 positions match TRBD1. The CDR3 nucleotides read TGTGCCAGCAACAGGGACAGGGGAAGCACAGATACGCAGTATTTT. Its protein is CASNRDRGSTDTQYF.